The rows below give T cell receptor beta chains drawn from one sample of a study of shared clonotypes between healthy human individuals. Profiling relied on immunoSEQ multiplex PCR, and the TCRdb table lists in-frame clones only, not all of them. The profile covers 2,500,000 or so clones, with under 95% appearing a single time and approximately 0.36% taken by the ten largest. Sequencing input: naive CD4+ T cells from PBMCs. These TCRs come from a man younger than 35 in good health. Some clones in this sample may be carry-over from other donors' samples. The CDR3 runs from the conserved cysteine through the conserved F or W. A D gene is named only where the DNA matches it firmly. Clone size is shown for a subset of rows, as once, few, many or a class of expanded clone.

j_call d_call v_call clone_size cdr3_aa cdr3_nt
TRBJ1-2 - TRBV7-3 - CASSFSPEANYGYTF TGTGCCAGCAGCTTCAGCCCCGAAGCTAACTATGGCTACACCTTC
TRBJ1-1 - TRBV5-5 - CASSFLQGMGTEAFF TGTGCCAGCAGCTTTCTACAGGGTATGGGCACTGAAGCTTTCTTT
TRBJ1-1 - TRBV6-5 once CASSYSRRGGTEAFF TGTGCCAGCAGTTACTCGCGGAGGGGTGGCACTGAAGCTTTCTTT
TRBJ1-3 TRBD1 TRBV28 - CASSLSGFQGAGGNTIYF TGTGCCAGCAGTTTATCAGGGTTTCAGGGGGCTGGAGGAAACACCATATATTTT
TRBJ1-2 - TRBV6-6 once CASSSPTGLNYGYTF TGTGCCAGCAGTTCCCCAACGGGGCTTAACTATGGCTACACCTTC
TRBJ1-4 - TRBV5-4 - CASSLRGATNEKLFF TGTGCCAGCAGCTTGAGAGGGGCAACTAATGAAAAACTGTTTTTT
TRBJ2-1 - TRBV7-2 - CASSLQGLYNEQFF TGTGCCAGCAGCCTACAAGGACTATACAATGAGCAGTTCTTC
TRBJ2-7 TRBD1 TRBV27 once CASDLGRGPYEQYF TGTGCCAGCGACCTGGGTAGGGGGCCCTACGAGCAGTACTTC
TRBJ2-7 - TRBV6-5 - CASSYSGSYEQYF TGTGCCAGCAGTTATTCCGGGTCCTACGAGCAGTACTTC
TRBJ2-1 TRBD2 TRBV5-1 - CASSWIGTSREGEQFF TGCGCCAGCAGCTGGATAGGTACTAGCCGGGAGGGTGAGCAGTTCTTC
TRBJ2-1 TRBD2 TRBV18 - CASSPPSQLSGRSYNEQFF TGTGCCAGCTCACCACCGTCTCAGCTGAGCGGGAGGTCCTACAATGAGCAGTTCTTC
TRBJ1-3 - TRBV28 once CASSSSSRNTIYF TGTGCCAGCAGTTCCTCGTCAAGAAACACCATATATTTT
TRBJ1-1 - TRBV7-9 - CASSSKGTVNTEAFF TGTGCCAGCAGCTCGAAAGGGACGGTTAACACTGAAGCTTTCTTT
TRBJ2-7 - TRBV28 - CASSSRGSNALDEQYF TGTGCCAGCAGTTCCCGTGGGAGCAACGCACTCGACGAGCAGTACTTC
TRBJ1-3 - TRBV4-1 - CASSLRLVAGNTIYF TGCGCCAGCAGCCTCCGACTAGTCGCCGGAAACACCATATATTTT
TRBJ2-5 - TRBV18 - CASSPQGLTGMGTQYF TGTGCCAGCTCACCACAGGGCCTTACGGGTATGGGGACCCAGTACTTC
TRBJ1-1 - TRBV19 few CASKGESTEAFF TGTGCCTCAAAGGGGGAATCCACTGAAGCTTTCTTT
TRBJ2-2 TRBD2 TRBV5-1 - CASSLGPTSGGTGELFF TGCGCCAGCAGCTTGGGCCCTACTAGCGGGGGCACCGGGGAGCTGTTTTTT
TRBJ2-1 - TRBV6-1 - CASSVDTFRAPQFF TGTGCCAGCAGTGTTGACACGTTTAGGGCTCCCCAGTTCTTC
TRBJ2-7 TRBD2 TRBV27 - CASSPYSSLAGALGGYF TGTGCCAGCAGTCCATACTCATCTCTAGCGGGAGCCCTCGGCGGGTACTTC
TRBJ1-4 - TRBV7-8 - CASSLRRDREKLFF TGTGCCAGCAGCTTACGGAGGGATCGGGAAAAACTGTTTTTT
TRBJ2-7 - TRBV5-4 - CASSFGSGTGEQYF TGTGCCAGCAGCTTCGGCTCAGGCACTGGGGAGCAGTACTTC